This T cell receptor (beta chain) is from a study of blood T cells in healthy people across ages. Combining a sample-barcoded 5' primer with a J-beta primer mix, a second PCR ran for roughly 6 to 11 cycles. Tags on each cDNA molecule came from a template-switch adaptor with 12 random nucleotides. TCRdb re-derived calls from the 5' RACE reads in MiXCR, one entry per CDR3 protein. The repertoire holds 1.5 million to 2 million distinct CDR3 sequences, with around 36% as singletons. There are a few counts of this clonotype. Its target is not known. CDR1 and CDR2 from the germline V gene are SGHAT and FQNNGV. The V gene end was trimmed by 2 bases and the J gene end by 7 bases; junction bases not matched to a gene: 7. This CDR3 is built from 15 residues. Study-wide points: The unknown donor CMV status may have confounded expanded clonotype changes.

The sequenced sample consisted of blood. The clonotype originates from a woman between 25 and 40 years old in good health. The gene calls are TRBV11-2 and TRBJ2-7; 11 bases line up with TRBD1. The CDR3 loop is CASSLQDRGLKEQYF. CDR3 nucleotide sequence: TGTGCCAGCAGCTTACAGGACAGGGGGCTAAAAGAGCAGTACTTC.